Described below is a single TCR beta chain sequence and its context. Antigen specificity is unknown. These data come from a study of shared clonotypes between healthy human individuals. Study-wide points: Non-shared clonotypes displayed generation probabilities falling below those of clonotypes present in all four donors. Clonotype sharing among donors was expected to depend on sequencing depth. Naive subsets tended to show greater estimated richness than memory subsets. A few donors shared about 4.8% of their naive CD4 clonotypes.

The germline gives CDR1 KGHSH, CDR2 LQKENI. The CDR3 is 17 amino acids. V trimming: 6 bases; J trimming: 6 bases; junction bases outside the gene matches: 19. Here immunoSEQ multiplex PCR was the method, and the copy in TCRdb shows in-frame clones only, minus some. The table shows approximately 500,000 clones, with 95% to 97% occurring only once. The TCR originated in a woman in her twenties or thirties in good health. The rearrangement links TRBV18 to TRBJ2-7, with 8 bases aligning to TRBD1. Material: naive CD4+ T cells sorted from blood. The subset is: CD45RA+ positively selected. CDR3 loop: CASSARGPDLTTFEQYF. The CDR3 bases are TGTGCCAGCTCCGCCAGGGGGCCAGACCTGACTACGTTCGAGCAGTACTTC.